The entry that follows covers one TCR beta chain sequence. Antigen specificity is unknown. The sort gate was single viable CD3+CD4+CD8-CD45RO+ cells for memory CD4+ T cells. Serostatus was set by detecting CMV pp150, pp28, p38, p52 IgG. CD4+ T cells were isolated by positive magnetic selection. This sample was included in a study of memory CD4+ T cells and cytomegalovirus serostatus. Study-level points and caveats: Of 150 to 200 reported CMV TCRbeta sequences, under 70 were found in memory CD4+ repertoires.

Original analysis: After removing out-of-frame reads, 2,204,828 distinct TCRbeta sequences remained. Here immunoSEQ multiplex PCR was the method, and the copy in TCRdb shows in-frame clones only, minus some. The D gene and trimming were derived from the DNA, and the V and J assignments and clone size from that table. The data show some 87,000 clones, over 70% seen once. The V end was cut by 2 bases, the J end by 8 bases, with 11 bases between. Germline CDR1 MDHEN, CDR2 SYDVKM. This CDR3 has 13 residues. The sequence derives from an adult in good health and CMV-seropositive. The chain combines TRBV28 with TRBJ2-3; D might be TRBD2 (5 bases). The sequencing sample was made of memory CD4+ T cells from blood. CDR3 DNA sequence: TGTGCCAGCAGTTTAGGAGCGGTTGTTACGCAGTATTTT. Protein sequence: CASSLGAVVTQYF.